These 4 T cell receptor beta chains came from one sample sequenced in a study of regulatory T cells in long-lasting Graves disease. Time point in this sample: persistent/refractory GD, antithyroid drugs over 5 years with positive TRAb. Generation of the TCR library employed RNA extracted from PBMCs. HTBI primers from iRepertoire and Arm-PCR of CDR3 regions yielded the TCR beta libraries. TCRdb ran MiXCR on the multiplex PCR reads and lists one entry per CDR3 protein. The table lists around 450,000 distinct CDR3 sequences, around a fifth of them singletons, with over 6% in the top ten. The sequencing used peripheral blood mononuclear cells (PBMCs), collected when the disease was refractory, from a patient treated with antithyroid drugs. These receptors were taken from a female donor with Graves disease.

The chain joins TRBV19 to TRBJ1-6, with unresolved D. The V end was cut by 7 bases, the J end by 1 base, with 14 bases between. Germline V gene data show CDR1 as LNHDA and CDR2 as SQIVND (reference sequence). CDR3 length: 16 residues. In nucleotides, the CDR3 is TGTGCCAGTACCCGAGGATCGGGATCCTATAATTCACCCCTCCACTTT. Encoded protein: CASTRGSGSYNSPLHF.

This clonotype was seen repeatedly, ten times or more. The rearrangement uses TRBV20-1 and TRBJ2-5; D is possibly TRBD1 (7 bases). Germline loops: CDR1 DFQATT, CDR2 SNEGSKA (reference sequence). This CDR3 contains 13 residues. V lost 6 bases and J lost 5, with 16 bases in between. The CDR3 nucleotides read TGCAGTGCGGAAAGGGGGCGGGGTGAGACCCAGTACTTC. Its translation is CSAERGRGETQYF.

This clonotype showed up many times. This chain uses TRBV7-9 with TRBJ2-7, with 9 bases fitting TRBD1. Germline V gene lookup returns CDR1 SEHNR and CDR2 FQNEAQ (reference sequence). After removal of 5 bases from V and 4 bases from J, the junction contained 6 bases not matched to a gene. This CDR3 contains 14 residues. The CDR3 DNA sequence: TGTGCCAGCAGCCGGGACAGGGTGGCGTACGAGCAGTACTTC. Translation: CASSRDRVAYEQYF.

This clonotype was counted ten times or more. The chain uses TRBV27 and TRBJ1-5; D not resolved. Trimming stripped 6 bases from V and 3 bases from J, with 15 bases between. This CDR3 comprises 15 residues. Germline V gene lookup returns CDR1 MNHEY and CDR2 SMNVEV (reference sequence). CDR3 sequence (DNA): TGTGCCAGCAGCCCTTTTGGAAGCGACAATCAGCCCCAGCATTTT. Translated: CASSPFGSDNQPQHF.